A selection of T cell receptor beta chains follows, all from one sample in a study of T cell responses to AZD1222 COVID-19 vaccine. Repertoires were generated with immunoSEQ multiplex PCR, while TCRdb's copy carries only in-frame clones and drops some. The sample yields 95,000 to 100,000 clones, more than 85% seen once. The material was peripheral blood, obtained on day 0 of AZD1222 vaccination. Source of these receptors: an adult in good health. Each CDR3 is given with its conserved first and last residue. Each record gives: D gene, V gene, clone size, J gene, CDR3 protein, CDR3 DNA. A D gene is named only where the DNA matches it firmly. Only part of the rows carry a size: once, few, many, or a class if the clone is expanded.

.	TRBV30	once	TRBJ2-1	CAWSEEEGKFEQFF	TGTGCCTGGAGTGAAGAGGAGGGGAAATTTGAGCAGTTCTTC
.	TRBV29-1	.	TRBJ2-1	CSVVKDDEQFF	TGCAGCGTTGTAAAGGATGATGAGCAGTTCTTC
.	TRBV11-2	.	TRBJ1-2	CASSPLGEDYGYTF	TGTGCCAGCAGCCCCTTGGGGGAGGACTATGGCTACACCTTC
.	TRBV3-1/TRBV3-2	.	TRBJ2-5	CASSRRTTGGQETQYF	TGTGCCAGCAGCCGAAGGACAACCGGGGGCCAAGAGACCCAGTACTTC
.	TRBV7-4	.	TRBJ2-3	CASSYTFFFHGTDTQYF	TGTGCCAGCAGCTACACCTTTTTTTTCCATGGGACAGATACGCAGTATTTT
.	TRBV19	.	TRBJ2-3	CASGDTQYF	TGTGCCAGCGGAGATACGCAGTATTTT
.	TRBV5-4	.	TRBJ1-2	CASSLVAGDFDRGYTF	TGTGCCAGCAGCTTGGTGGCAGGGGATTTCGACCGGGGCTACACCTTC
.	TRBV12-3/TRBV12-4	.	TRBJ1-2	CASNLGTNYGYTF	TGTGCCAGTAACCTGGGGACAAACTATGGCTACACCTTC
.	TRBV28	.	TRBJ2-6	CASRKGNAGANVLTF	TGTGCCAGCAGGAAGGGTAATGCTGGGGCCAACGTCCTGACTTTC
.	TRBV29-1	.	TRBJ2-3	CSVAIPGTNTQYF	TGCAGCGTGGCGATCCCAGGGACGAATACGCAGTATTTT
TRBD1	TRBV4-2	.	TRBJ1-2	CASSQGGQGSGYGYTF	TGTGCCAGCAGCCAAGGCGGACAGGGGTCGGGCTATGGCTACACCTTC
.	TRBV2	once	TRBJ2-3	CASSDRFSTDTQYF	TGTGCCAGCAGCGACAGGTTTAGCACAGATACGCAGTATTTT
TRBD2	TRBV7-6	once	TRBJ2-5	CASSISGRASETQYF	TGTGCCAGCAGCATAAGCGGGAGGGCCTCAGAGACCCAGTACTTC
.	TRBV10-3	.	TRBJ2-3	CAISEIQGVSDTQYF	TGTGCCATCAGTGAGATCCAGGGTGTCTCAGATACGCAGTATTTT
TRBD1	TRBV19	.	TRBJ1-2	CASSTGTGSYGYTF	TGTGCCAGTAGTACAGGGACAGGCAGCTATGGCTACACCTTC
.	TRBV11-2	.	TRBJ2-7	CASSLDPGDYEQYF	TGTGCCAGCAGCTTAGACCCGGGAGACTACGAGCAGTACTTC
TRBD2	TRBV4-2	.	TRBJ2-1	CASSQGREGREQFF	TGTGCCAGCAGCCAAGGGCGGGAGGGCCGAGAGCAGTTCTTC
.	TRBV19	.	TRBJ1-4	CASSIGRRALREKLFF	TGTGCCAGTAGTATAGGGAGGCGGGCGTTGCGTGAAAAACTGTTTTTT
.	TRBV27	.	TRBJ2-1	CASSLLGTFFQFF	TGTGCCAGCAGTTTACTGGGGACGTTCTTTCAGTTCTTC
.	TRBV11-2	.	TRBJ1-2	CASSTVTGVRTGGYTF	TGTGCCAGCAGCACGGTAACGGGAGTTCGTACTGGTGGCTACACCTTC
TRBD1	TRBV2	.	TRBJ2-7	CASRDRGRYEQYF	TGTGCCAGCAGGGACAGGGGAAGATACGAGCAGTACTTC
.	TRBV24-1	once	TRBJ1-6	CAKEYTDHNSPLHF	TGTGCCAAAGAATACACAGACCATAATTCACCCCTCCACTTT
TRBD2	TRBV7-9	.	TRBJ2-1	CASATGGYEQFF	TGTGCCAGCGCCACGGGGGGGTATGAGCAGTTCTTC
.	TRBV30	once	TRBJ1-6	CAVQGSSYNSPLHF	TGTGCGGTTCAGGGGAGCTCCTATAATTCACCCCTCCACTTT
TRBD2	TRBV4-1	.	TRBJ2-1	CASSQAPTSGRVEQFF	TGCGCCAGCAGCCAAGCCCCGACTAGCGGGAGAGTTGAGCAGTTCTTC
TRBD1	TRBV25-1	.	TRBJ1-1	CASILTGGAIAEAFF	TGTGCCAGCATTCTTACAGGGGGCGCAATCGCTGAAGCTTTCTTT
.	TRBV12-5	.	TRBJ1-2	CASGLGQGDYGYTF	TGTGCTAGTGGTTTGGGGCAGGGTGACTATGGCTACACCTTC
.	TRBV9	once	TRBJ1-3	CASSVDPGGTTSGNTIYF	TGTGCCAGCAGCGTTGACCCAGGAGGCACCACCTCTGGAAACACCATATATTTT
TRBD2	TRBV5-4	.	TRBJ2-1	CASTSTSSRYNEQFF	TGTGCCAGCACCTCGACTAGCTCCCGCTACAATGAGCAGTTCTTC
.	TRBV10-3	.	TRBJ1-4	CAISDEGTDNEKLFF	TGTGCCATCAGTGATGAAGGGACGGATAATGAAAAACTGTTTTTT
.	TRBV7-9	.	TRBJ1-4	CATDTPNEKLFF	TGTGCCACCGATACACCAAATGAAAAACTGTTTTTT
TRBD2	TRBV5-5	.	TRBJ2-3	CASSFSGEGDTQYF	TGTGCCAGCAGCTTCAGCGGGGAAGGGGATACGCAGTATTTT
.	TRBV19	few	TRBJ1-5	CASSMIEQPQHF	TGTGCCAGTAGTATGATAGAGCAGCCCCAGCATTTT
.	TRBV3-1/TRBV3-2	.	TRBJ1-3	CASSPNGDGNTIYF	TGTGCCAGCAGCCCTAATGGGGATGGAAACACCATATATTTT
.	TRBV18	once	TRBJ2-1	CASSPLDSSYNEQFF	TGTGCCAGCTCACCCCTAGACAGCTCCTACAATGAGCAGTTCTTC
.	TRBV29-1	.	TRBJ1-4	CSGRQGNEKLFF	TGCAGCGGCCGCCAGGGGAATGAAAAACTGTTTTTT
TRBD2	TRBV28	.	TRBJ2-7	CASSWASGEYEQYF	TGTGCCAGCAGTTGGGCTAGCGGGGAGTACGAGCAGTACTTC
TRBD1	TRBV4-1	.	TRBJ1-4	CASSLTGTGSEKLFF	TGCGCCAGCAGCCTAACCGGGACAGGGTCTGAAAAACTGTTTTTT
.	TRBV5-1	.	TRBJ1-6	CASSLEGARGDSPLHF	TGCGCCAGCAGCTTGGAAGGGGCGCGAGGTGATTCACCCCTCCACTTT
TRBD2	TRBV30	.	TRBJ2-3	CACGGLAGEDTQYF	TGTGCCTGTGGAGGTCTAGCGGGAGAAGATACGCAGTATTTT
TRBD1	TRBV3-1/TRBV3-2	.	TRBJ1-5	CASSLGQGRNQPQHF	TGTGCCAGCAGCCTGGGACAGGGGCGGAATCAGCCCCAGCATTTT
.	TRBV7-9	.	TRBJ1-2	CASTRDNYNYGYTF	TGTGCCAGCACCCGGGACAACTATAACTATGGCTACACCTTC
.	TRBV5-1	.	TRBJ1-1	CASSRGANTEAFF	TGCGCCAGCAGCCGGGGGGCCAACACTGAAGCTTTCTTT
.	TRBV19	.	TRBJ1-2	CASSIVPAEGYGYTF	TGTGCCAGTAGTATAGTCCCGGCGGAGGGATATGGCTACACCTTC
.	TRBV28	.	TRBJ2-5	CASSPLGRPGETQYF	TGTGCCAGCAGTCCTCTAGGGCGCCCGGGGGAGACCCAGTACTTC
TRBD2	TRBV30	.	TRBJ2-5	CAWSSAGVETQYF	TGTGCCTGGAGTTCGGCGGGAGTGGAGACCCAGTACTTC
.	TRBV2	.	TRBJ1-3	CASSPGGSAGNTIYF	TGTGCCAGCAGCCCCGGAGGGTCGGCAGGAAACACCATATATTTT
.	TRBV5-1	.	TRBJ2-2	CASSGGVVTGELFF	TGCGCCAGCAGTGGAGGGGTGGTTACCGGGGAGCTGTTTTTT
TRBD1	TRBV29-1	once	TRBJ2-7	CSVRDRGQDRQYF	TGCAGCGTTCGGGACAGGGGGCAGGATCGGCAGTACTTC
TRBD1	TRBV2	.	TRBJ1-5	CASSEGQGAWNQPQHF	TGTGCCAGCAGTGAAGGACAGGGGGCTTGGAATCAGCCCCAGCATTTT